Described below is a single T cell receptor beta chain sequence and its context. Bulk PBMC genomic DNA spanned ten immunoSEQ deep plates. The protocol was immunoSEQ multiplex PCR, while the TCRdb copy is restricted to in-frame clones and leaves out a portion. The table records about 460,000 clones, roughly three quarters of them present only once. Caucasian adults living in Nashville, Tennessee, provided all samples. This sample was taken from a study of shared clonotypes between healthy human individuals. V lost 5 bases and J lost 3; bases outside the gene matches: 8. Germline V gene data show CDR1 as SGHNT and CDR2 as YENEEA. The CDR3 consists of 16 residues.

This chain connects TRBV11-3 to TRBJ2-1; TRBD2 matches 9 bases. This sequence was found in a woman aged 35 to 49 in good health. Some clones in this sample may be carry-over from other donors' samples. The source material was PBMCs. In DNA, the CDR3 is TGTGCCAGCAGCCCTCGGGCAGCGGGAGGCTACAATGAGCAGTTCTTC. Translating it yields CASSPRAAGGYNEQFF.